This T cell receptor beta chain is from a study of blood T cell repertoires in COVID-19. Across the study: Samples came from the United States, Italy and Spain, spanning acute and convalescent COVID-19. Sample material is recorded as cDNA or gDNA derived from T cells, B-cell-depleted T cells, or PBMCs.

Original processing notes: Scientists estimated how many nucleated cells there were by amplifying reference gene primers. Here immunoSEQ multiplex PCR was the method, and the copy in TCRdb shows in-frame clones only, minus some. Clonal size and the V and J genes are those of that table, whereas D and trimming came from the DNA. The sample records under 100,000 clones, over 75% being singletons. Germline V gene lookup returns CDR1 KGHDR and CDR2 SFDVKD. This CDR3 contains 19 residues. Trimming removed 4 bases from V and 5 bases from J; junction bases left unmatched: 19. V usage is TRBV24-1 and J usage is TRBJ2-3, with TRBD2 identical over 8 bases. Sequenced: peripheral blood. The clonotype comes from a man aged 50 to 60 with acute or convalescent COVID-19. In nucleotides, the CDR3 is TGTGCCACCAGTGAAGGACAGCTAACTAGCGGAGGCCCGGGAGATACGCAGTATTTT. Translation: CATSEGQLTSGGPGDTQYF.